This T cell receptor beta chain was recovered during a study of cytomegalovirus exposure and HLA in healthy donors. Study-level findings and limits: Several of the most significant clusters appeared linked to common viral pathogens, based on a later analysis. Most TCR sequences were rare, but some public TCRs occurred in many donors. The only immune exposure information that was available was CMV serostatus.

CDR3 size: 15 residues. V lost 1 base and J 2 bases, leaving 12 bases between the germline ends. CDR1 is SGHDT, CDR2 YYEEEE, per germline. As regards this clone: The antigen remains undetermined.

PCR primers comprised 60 Vbeta and 13 Jbeta primers. TCRdb's table, derived via immunoSEQ multiplex PCR, lists solely in-frame clones and lacks some. The data show over 200,000 clones, with approximately 90% seen just once and roughly 1% held by the top ten. The chain joins TRBV5-6 to TRBJ1-1; D is unresolved. Sequenced material: PBMCs. This clonotype originated in a woman younger than 35 in good health and CMV-seronegative. CDR3 sequence: CASSLSPTRNTEAFF. CDR3 coding DNA: TGTGCCAGCAGCTTGAGTCCCACAAGAAACACTGAAGCTTTCTTT. Based on the CDR3 plus reference TRBV5-6 and TRBJ1-1, the full variable domain is DAGVTQSPTHLIKTRGQQVTLRCSPKSGHDTVSWYQQALGQGPQFIFQYYEEEERQRGNFPDRFSGHQFPNYSSELNVNALLLGDSALYLCASSLSPTRNTEAFFGQGTRLTVV.